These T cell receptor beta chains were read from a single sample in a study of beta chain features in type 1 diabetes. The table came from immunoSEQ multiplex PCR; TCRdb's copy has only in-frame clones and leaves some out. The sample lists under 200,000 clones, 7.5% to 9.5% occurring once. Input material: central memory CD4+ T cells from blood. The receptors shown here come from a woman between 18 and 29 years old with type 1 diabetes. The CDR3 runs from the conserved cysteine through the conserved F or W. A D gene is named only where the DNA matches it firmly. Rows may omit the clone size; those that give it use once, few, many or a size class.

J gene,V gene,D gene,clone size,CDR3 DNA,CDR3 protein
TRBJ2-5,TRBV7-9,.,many,TGTGCCAGCAGCTTAGTTGGTGCGGGAGAGACCCAGTACTTC,CASSLVGAGETQYF
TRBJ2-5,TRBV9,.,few,TGTGCCAGCAGCGTAGCTACTGAAGAGACCCAGTACTTC,CASSVATEETQYF
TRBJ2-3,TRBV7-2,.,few,TGTGCCAGCAGCTTCTACACAGATACGCAGTATTTT,CASSFYTDTQYF
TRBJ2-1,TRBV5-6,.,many,TGTGCCAGCAGCTTGGCAGGGGAGGGCGATGAGCAGTTCTTC,CASSLAGEGDEQFF
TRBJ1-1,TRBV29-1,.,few,TGCAGCGTTGACAGGGGCTGGGGAGCTTTCTTT,CSVDRGWGAFF
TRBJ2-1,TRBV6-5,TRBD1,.,TGTGCCAGCAGTTACTCCACAGGGGTGCCGGAAGGTGAGCAGTTCTTC,CASSYSTGVPEGEQFF
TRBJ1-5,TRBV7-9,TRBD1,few,TGTGCCAGCAGCCTCCAGGGGGCCGGACAGCCCCAGCATTTT,CASSLQGAGQPQHF
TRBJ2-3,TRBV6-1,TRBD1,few,TGTGCCAGCAGTGGCAGGACAGGGGGCGGTGGCACAGATACGCAGTATTTT,CASSGRTGGGGTDTQYF
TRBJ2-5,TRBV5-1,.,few,TGTGCCAGCAGCCCGGACACCCAAGAGACCCAGTACTTC,CASSPDTQETQYF
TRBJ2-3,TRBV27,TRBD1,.,TGTGCCAGCAGTCCAATCAGGACAGGGCGGCCAGATACGCAGTATTTT,CASSPIRTGRPDTQYF
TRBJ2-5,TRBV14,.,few,TGTGCCAGCAGCCAAGACGCGGGTGAGACCCAGTACTTC,CASSQDAGETQYF
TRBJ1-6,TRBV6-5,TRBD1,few,TGTGCCAGCAGTTATTACGGACAGGGAAATTCACCCCTCCACTTT,CASSYYGQGNSPLHF
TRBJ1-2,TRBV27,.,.,TGTGCCAGCAGTCTCACAGGGATTCGCGGCTACACCTTC,CASSLTGIRGYTF
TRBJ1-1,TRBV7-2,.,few,TGTGCCAGCAGCTTAGGGCCTCTCAACACTGAAGCTTTCTTT,CASSLGPLNTEAFF
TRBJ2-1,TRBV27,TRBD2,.,TGTGCCAGTCGTTGGGGGGAGGGGTACAATGAGCAGTTCTTC,CASRWGEGYNEQFF
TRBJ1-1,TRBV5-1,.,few,TGCGCCAGCAGCTTTAACAGGAACACTGAAGCTTTCTTT,CASSFNRNTEAFF
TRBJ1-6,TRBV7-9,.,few,TGTGCCAGCAGGGCGGGGGGATGGTCACCCCTCCACTTT,CASRAGGWSPLHF
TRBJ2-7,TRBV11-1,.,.,TGTGCCAGCAGCTCCTCCCCTATCCACGAGCAGTACTTC,CASSSSPIHEQYF
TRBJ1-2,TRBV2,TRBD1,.,TGTGCCCACCGGACAGGCCCCGACTATGGCTACACCTTC,CAHRTGPDYGYTF
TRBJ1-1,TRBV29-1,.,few,TGCAGCGTCACGACATCGCTAAGAACTGAAGCTTTCTTT,CSVTTSLRTEAFF
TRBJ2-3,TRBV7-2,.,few,TGTGCCAGCAGCTTTGGCCAAGATACGCAGTATTTT,CASSFGQDTQYF
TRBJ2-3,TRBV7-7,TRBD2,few,TGTGCCAGCAGCCGCGGTTTGGGGGGGTCAGATACGCAGTATTTT,CASSRGLGGSDTQYF
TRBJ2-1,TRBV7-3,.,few,TGTGCCAGCAGCTCACCTGGACACACCAATGAGCAGTTCTTC,CASSSPGHTNEQFF
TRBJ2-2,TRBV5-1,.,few,TGCGCCAGCAGCCCAGCGGACAGAAACACCGGGGAGCTGTTTTTT,CASSPADRNTGELFF
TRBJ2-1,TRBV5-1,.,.,TGCGCCAGCAGCACCCAGGGGTTAAGCGACAATGAGCAGTTCTTC,CASSTQGLSDNEQFF
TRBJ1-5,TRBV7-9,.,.,TGTGCCAGCAGCCCTATCTCCGGAGGTAATCAGCCCCAGCATTTT,CASSPISGGNQPQHF
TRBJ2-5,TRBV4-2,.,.,TGTGCCAGCAGCCAAGATCCGGCCCCCGGGGCCCAGTACTTC,CASSQDPAPGAQYF
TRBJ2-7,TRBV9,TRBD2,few,TGTGCCAGCAGCCCGCGGACTAGCGGGGCTTACGAGCTGTACTTC,CASSPRTSGAYELYF
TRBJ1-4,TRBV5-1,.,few,TGCGCCAGCAGCTTAGAAGGGCAGGGTGAAAAACTGTTTTTT,CASSLEGQGEKLFF
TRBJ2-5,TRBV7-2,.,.,TGTGCCAGCAGCACGGGACTCCGCGGGTCCCAGTACTTC,CASSTGLRGSQYF
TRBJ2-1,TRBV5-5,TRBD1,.,TGTGCCAGCACGCTGGGGACAGGGACTTACAATGGGCAGTTCTTC,CASTLGTGTYNGQFF
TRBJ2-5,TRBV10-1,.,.,TGCGCCAGCAGTGAGTCTCGAGCGGGGACCCAGTACTTC,CASSESRAGTQYF
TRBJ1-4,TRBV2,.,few,TGTGCCAGCAACCGGGGAGGAACTAATGAAAAACTGTTTTTT,CASNRGGTNEKLFF
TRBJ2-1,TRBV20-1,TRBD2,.,TGCAGCCCCTGGGGGGGGGATGAGCAGTTCTTC,CSPWGGDEQFF
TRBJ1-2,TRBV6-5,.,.,TGTGCCAGCAATGGCGGGAACTCCTATGGCTACACCTTC,CASNGGNSYGYTF
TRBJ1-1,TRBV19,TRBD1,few,TGTGCCAGTAGTATCAGGGGGGCGGACACTGAAGCTTTCTTT,CASSIRGADTEAFF
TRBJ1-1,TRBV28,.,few,TGTGCCAGCAAACTAATGAACACTGAAGCTTTCTTT,CASKLMNTEAFF
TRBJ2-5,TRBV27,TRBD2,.,TGTGCCAGCAGTTTAAGACTAGCGGGGGGCCAAGAGACCCAGTACTTC,CASSLRLAGGQETQYF
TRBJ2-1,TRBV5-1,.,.,TGCGCCAGCAGCTTGGTCGCGGAGACTTACAATGAGCAGTTCTTC,CASSLVAETYNEQFF
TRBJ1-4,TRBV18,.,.,TGTGCCAGCTCACGGGCTCTAGGGGATGAAAAACTGTTTTTT,CASSRALGDEKLFF
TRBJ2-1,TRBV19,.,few,TGTGCCAGTAGGGCCGGACTCATCTCCTACAATGAGCAGTTCTTC,CASRAGLISYNEQFF
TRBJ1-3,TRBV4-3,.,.,TGCGCCAGCAGCCAAGATGAAGTCACAAAGTTCTCTGGAAACACCATATATTTT,CASSQDEVTKFSGNTIYF
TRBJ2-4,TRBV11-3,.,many,TGTGCCAGCAGCTTAGAGGAGGGAGGCATTCAGTACTTC,CASSLEEGGIQYF
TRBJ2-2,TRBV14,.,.,TGTGCCAGCAATCCCAACAGGGCCTCGGAGCTGTTTTTT,CASNPNRASELFF
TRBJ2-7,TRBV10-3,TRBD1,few,TGTGCCATCAGTGAGTTAGTGACAGGGGTCTCCTACGAGCAGTACTTC,CAISELVTGVSYEQYF
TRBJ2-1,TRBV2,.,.,TGTGCCAGCACGGTCGAAACTAGCTCCTACAATGAGCAGTTCTTC,CASTVETSSYNEQFF
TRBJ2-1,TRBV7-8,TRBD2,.,TGTGCCACCTCCATCCAGACCGGGACTAGCGGGGGGGCCAATGAGCAGTTCTTC,CATSIQTGTSGGANEQFF
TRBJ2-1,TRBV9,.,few,TGTGCCAGCAGCGTCCTGGGGGCTGAGCAGTTCTTC,CASSVLGAEQFF
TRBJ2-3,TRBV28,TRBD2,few,TGTGCCAGCAGGGGTCCCGGGACTAGCGGCACAGATACGCAGTATTTT,CASRGPGTSGTDTQYF
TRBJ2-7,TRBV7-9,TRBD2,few,TGTGCCAGCAGCCGGGGAGGGACTAGCGTGGACGAGCAGTACTTC,CASSRGGTSVDEQYF
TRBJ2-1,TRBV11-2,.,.,TGTGCCAGCAGCCCTGGGGCTAATGAGCAGTTCTTC,CASSPGANEQFF
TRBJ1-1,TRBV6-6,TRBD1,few,TGTGCCAGCAGTTACTCCGGGACAGAGACTGAAGCTTTCTTT,CASSYSGTETEAFF
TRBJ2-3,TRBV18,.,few,TGTGCCAGCTCACAGTACCAGATATCTGATACGCAGTATTTT,CASSQYQISDTQYF
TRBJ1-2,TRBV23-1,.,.,TGCGCCAGCAGTCAATCGTCGGGGGTGCGGGGCTACACCTTC,CASSQSSGVRGYTF
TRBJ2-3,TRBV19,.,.,TGTGCCAGTAGTATCCGATCGGCGGGACCAGATACGCAGTATTTT,CASSIRSAGPDTQYF